The 26 T cell receptor beta chains presented below share a single source sample, sequenced in a study of control samples from healthy donors and cancer patients. The data were produced by immunoSEQ multiplex PCR, yet TCRdb's version contains in-frame clones alone and is incomplete. This table has over 150,000 clones, approximately 92% appearing once. The sample taken for sequencing was blood. The receptors here all came from a man aged 18 to 30 in good health.

V is TRBV2 and J is TRBJ1-6; D unresolved. With 3 bases removed from V and 7 bases from J, the gap between germline ends came to 13 bases. The CDR3 is 15 amino acids. In germline, CDR1 is SNHLY, CDR2 FYNNEI. CDR3 DNA: TGTGCCAGCAGTGATGACACGGTTACCAATTCACCCCTCCACTTT. This sequence encodes CASSDDTVTNSPLHF.

The V and J genes are TRBV20-1 and TRBJ2-3, with TRBD2 identical over 9 bases. Per germline, CDR1 DFQATT and CDR2 SNEGSKA (reference sequence). This CDR3 has 14 residues. V trimming: 3 bases; J trimming: 6 bases; junction bases outside the gene matches: 7. The CDR3 sequence: CSASGSGGPDTQYF. CDR3 in DNA: TGCAGTGCTAGTGGCAGCGGGGGGCCGGATACGCAGTATTTT.

This clone was observed once. The V gene is TRBV5-3, the J gene TRBJ1-5; the D is unclear. TRBV5-3 is treated as an ORF (open reading frame) with a function not yet certain. The V end was cut by 0 bases, the J end by 4 bases, with 5 bases between. CDR3 size: 13 residues. The CDR3 sequence: CARSLAGNQPQHF. CDR3 in DNA: TGTGCCAGAAGCTTGGCCGGGAATCAGCCCCAGCATTTT.

The CDR3 is CASPTPGSSYEQYF. CDR3 nucleotides: TGTGCCAGCCCTACCCCTGGAAGCTCCTACGAGCAGTACTTC. This sequence joins TRBV6-5 and TRBJ2-7; no clear D. Trimming removed 8 bases at V and 0 bases at J, with 14 bases between. Germline V gene data show CDR1 as MNHEY and CDR2 as SVGAGI. This CDR3 has 14 residues.

This chain links TRBV24-1 with TRBJ1-1; 9 bases align to TRBD1. Unmatched junction bases numbered 15, after V lost 1 base and J lost 1 base. This CDR3 is 20 amino acids long. Germline V gives CDR1 KGHDR, CDR2 SFDVKD. The CDR3 bases are TGTGCCACCAGTGATTTTCGTTGGACAGGGGAGAAGGGGGGGAACACTGAAGCTTTCTTT. It yields the protein CATSDFRWTGEKGGNTEAFF.

This clone showed up just a few times. V and J are TRBV6-5 and TRBJ1-1; D is ambiguous. Trimming removed 7 bases at V and 0 bases at J, with 12 bases between. From germline, CDR1 is MNHEY and CDR2 SVGAGI. The CDR3 covers 14 residues. CDR3 loop: CASTESLMNTEAFF. CDR3 bases: TGTGCCAGCACGGAAAGCTTAATGAACACTGAAGCTTTCTTT.

V gene TRBV15 combines with J gene TRBJ1-5; D gene unclear. Between the trimmed V and J ends, which lost 6 bases and 0 bases, there was a span of 6 bases. The V gene's germline CDR1 is LNHNV and CDR2 YYDKDF (reference sequence). The CDR3 consists of 13 residues. The CDR3: CATSQYSNQPQHF. CDR3 coding DNA: TGTGCCACCAGTCAGTATAGCAATCAGCCCCAGCATTTT.

The chain is built from TRBV19 and TRBJ2-1; 9 positions agree with TRBD1. CDR3 length: 17 residues. V was clipped by 7 bases and J by 8 bases; unmatched bases: 18. Germline lookup yields CDR1 LNHDA and CDR2 SQIVND (reference sequence). For the CDR3, the DNA is TGTGCCAGTACCGTCCCGTCGGGACAGGGTGGCGTCTATGAGCAGTTCTTC. Protein product: CASTVPSGQGGVYEQFF.

This clone was picked up one time. For the CDR3, the DNA is TGCGCCAGCAGCCTCGGGGGGCGCCCCGGGGAGCTGTTTTTT. The encoded protein is CASSLGGRPGELFF. The chain has TRBV5-1 and TRBJ2-2; the D gene is possibly TRBD2 (7 bases). Trimming shortened V by 4 bases and J by 6 bases, and 13 bases separated the two germline ends. CDR1 SGHRS and CDR2 YFSETQ come from the germline V gene. This CDR3 contains 14 residues.

The genes are TRBV28 and TRBJ2-1; the match to TRBD2 covers 10 bases. Trimming removed 5 bases from V and 2 bases from J; junction bases left unmatched: 6. This CDR3 is 16 amino acids long. Looked up from germline, CDR1 is MDHEN and CDR2 is SYDVKM. CDR3 in amino acids: CASSRGLADAYNEQFF. CDR3 nucleotides: TGTGCCAGCAGTCGCGGACTAGCGGATGCCTACAATGAGCAGTTCTTC. The variable domain in full, completed from reference TRBV28 and TRBJ2-1, reads DVKVTQSSRYLVKRTGEKVFLECVQDMDHENMFWYRQDPGLGLRLIYFSYDVKMKEKGDIPEGYSVSREKKERFSLILESASTNQTSMYLCASSRGLADAYNEQFFGPGTRLTVL.

Regarding this clone: Other nucleotide sequences in the sample specify the same CDR3. The rearrangement links TRBV4-1 to TRBJ1-1; no firm D call. V was cut by 0 bases and J by 4 bases, with 6 bases left in between. The CDR3 spans 13 residues. Germline-derived CDR1 and CDR2 are MGHRA and YSYEKL. As DNA, the CDR3 is TGCGCCAGCAGCCAAGATCGGGGCACTGAAGCTTTCTTT. Its translation is CASSQDRGTEAFF.

The chain combines TRBV9 with TRBJ1-5; 7 bases match TRBD1. Losses at the gene ends were 4 bases for V and 4 bases for J; bases not matched to a gene: 8. In germline, CDR1 is SGDLS, CDR2 YYNGEE. The CDR3 extends over 15 amino acids. CDR3 DNA sequence: TGTGCCAGCAGCTCCAGGGGGGACAGAAATCAGCCCCAGCATTTT. It yields the protein CASSSRGDRNQPQHF.

The chain combines TRBV5-6 with TRBJ1-1, with D possibly matching TRBD1 (6 bases). CDR1 is SGHDT, CDR2 YYEEEE, per germline. The CDR3 covers 16 residues. The ends were cut back, 3 bases at V and 0 bases at J, with 15 bases in the middle. CDR3 DNA: TGTGCCAGCAGCTATCGAGGGACACTCCTGAACACTGAAGCTTTCTTT. It codes for CASSYRGTLLNTEAFF.

As to this clone: Distinct nucleotide sequences in the sample also encode this CDR3. The V gene is TRBV3-1 (or the pseudogene TRBV3-2), the J gene TRBJ2-6, with D uncertain. V dropped 1 base and J dropped 1 base, with 2 bases sitting between them. The CDR3 has 14 amino acids. The germline V gene has CDR1 LGHDT and CDR2 YNNKEL (reference sequence). CDR3 protein: CASSQGSGANVLTF. The CDR3 bases are TGTGCCAGCAGCCAAGGGTCTGGGGCCAACGTCCTGACTTTC.

The J gene is TRBJ1-2, the V gene TRBV7-8; maybe TRBD1 (5 bases). Trimming pared 5 bases from V and 6 bases from J, leaving 22 bases between. This CDR3 has 16 amino acids. Germline CDR1 is SGHVS and CDR2 is FQNEAQ. CDR3 nucleotides: TGTGCCAGCAGCCCCATGAGATCGACAGCTCTTCATGGCTACACCTTC. Translation: CASSPMRSTALHGYTF.

The chain joins TRBV7-3 to TRBJ1-1, with 10 bases matching TRBD1. V was pared by 0 bases and J by 8 bases, with 18 bases of the junction left unmatched. Germline V gene data show CDR1 as SGHTA and CDR2 as FQGTGA. This CDR3 spans 19 amino acids. The CDR3 sequence is CASSLTFVGTGVTNSEAFF. CDR3 DNA: TGTGCCAGCAGCTTAACGTTCGTTGGGACAGGGGTTACGAATAGCGAAGCTTTCTTT.

The rearrangement joins TRBV27 to TRBJ1-2; 8 bases are a match to TRBD1. The V and J ends lost 7 bases and 3 bases, in that order; junction bases with no gene match: 4. Germline V gene sequence: CDR1 MNHEY, CDR2 SMNVEV (reference sequence). The CDR3 length is 13 residues. Written as DNA, the CDR3 is TGTGCCAGCAAGAACAGGGGGGACTATGGCTACACCTTC. Amino acid sequence: CASKNRGDYGYTF.

The rearrangement joins TRBV3-1 (or the pseudogene TRBV3-2) to TRBJ2-5; the D gene is possibly TRBD2 (6 bases). V was cut by 6 bases and J by 0 bases, with 14 bases left in between. Germline CDR1 LGHDT, CDR2 YNNKEL (reference sequence). The CDR3 is 15 residues long. CDR3 in amino acids: CASSKGTGYQETQYF. Written as DNA, the CDR3 is TGTGCCAGCAGTAAGGGGACTGGCTACCAAGAGACCCAGTACTTC.

CDR3 coding DNA: TGTGCCAGCAGTGGACGGGACAGGGGGCGCACAGATACGCAGTATTTT. This gives the protein CASSGRDRGRTDTQYF. This sequence joins TRBV6-1 and TRBJ2-3, with TRBD1 matching over 12 bases. This CDR3 spans 16 amino acids. V trimming: 4 bases; J trimming: 1 base; junction bases outside the gene matches: 3. CDR1 MNHNS and CDR2 SASEGT come from the germline V gene.

This sequence joins TRBV12-3 or TRBV12-4 and TRBJ1-5; D remains unclear. The CDR3 runs 11 residues. The V and J ends lost 6 bases and 13 bases respectively, with 13 bases between them. The CDR3, as DNA: TGTGCCAGCAGCTACCGGGAGTCTCAGCATTTT. Amino acid sequence: CASSYRESQHF.

The J gene is TRBJ2-2, the V gene TRBV19, with TRBD1 as a possible D gene (5 bases). The CDR3 runs to 13 residues. The V gene lost 4 bases and the J gene lost 9 bases, with 12 bases spanning the gap. In germline, CDR1 is LNHDA, CDR2 SQIVND (reference sequence). CDR3 protein: CASSSPQGRELFF. The CDR3 nucleotides are TGTGCCAGTAGTAGCCCTCAGGGCCGGGAGCTGTTTTTT. Full variable domain (outside the CDR3, taken from reference TRBV19 and TRBJ2-2): DGGITQSPKYLFRKEGQNVTLSCEQNLNHDAMYWYRQDPGQGLRLIYYSQIVNDFQKGDIAEGYSVSREKKESFPLTVTSAQKNPTAFYLCASSSPQGRELFFGEGSRLTVL.

The chain has TRBV7-8 and TRBJ2-7, with D perhaps TRBD1 (5 bases). V was pared by 5 bases and J by 7 bases, with 24 bases between. The CDR3 is 16 amino acids. Germline V gene data show CDR1 as SGHVS and CDR2 as FQNEAQ. The CDR3 region is CASSPNRFLLLYEQYF. The DNA of the CDR3 is TGTGCCAGCAGCCCGAACAGGTTCCTCCTTCTATATGAGCAGTACTTC.

The chain joins TRBV25-1 to TRBJ1-3, with TRBD1 identical over 8 bases. With V trimmed by 4 bases and J by 0 bases, 8 bases remained unmatched. Germline-derived CDR1 and CDR2 are MGHDK and SYGVNS. The CDR3 covers 17 residues. CDR3 protein: CASSAWTGTSSGNTIYF. In nucleotides, the CDR3 is TGTGCCAGCAGTGCTTGGACAGGGACAAGCTCTGGAAACACCATATATTTT.

Here the CDR3 DNA reads TGTGCCAGCAGCGCTGGGGGTTCACCCCTCCACTTT. This encodes CASSAGGSPLHF. The genes are TRBV7-2 and TRBJ1-6; D may be TRBD1 (5 bases). The CDR3 is made up of 12 amino acids. Germline lookup yields CDR1 SGHTA and CDR2 FQGNSA. The V gene lost 5 bases and the J gene lost 9 bases, with 8 bases spanning the gap.

The chain uses TRBV10-3 and TRBJ1-5, with D possibly TRBD1 on 6 matching bases. The CDR3 is made up of 15 amino acids. Germline assignment: CDR1 ENHRY and CDR2 SYGVKD. V lost 0 bases, J lost 5 bases, and 11 bases lay in between. In nucleotides, the CDR3 is TGTGCCATCAGTGAGTCAGGCAGGGGAGATCAGCCCCAGCATTTT. It yields the protein CAISESGRGDQPQHF.

The chain uses TRBV20-1 and TRBJ1-4; weak D call: TRBD1 (5 bases). Germline V CDR1 and CDR2: DFQATT, SNEGSKA (reference sequence). V was cut by 3 bases and J by 8 bases, with 16 bases left in between. The CDR3 sequence is 14 residues long. CDR3 sequence reads: CSASSYGGGEKLFF. The CDR3 DNA is TGCAGTGCTAGTTCGTACGGGGGGGGAGAAAAACTGTTTTTT.